This TCR beta chain was captured by sequencing in a study of T cell changes during pregnancy in multiple sclerosis. The CDR3 length is 18 residues. Germline values: CDR1 WSHSY, CDR2 SAAADI. The V gene lost 4 bases and the J gene lost 0 bases, with 16 bases spanning the gap. TCRdb's copy holds only in-frame clones and misses some; the assay was immunoSEQ multiplex PCR. The sample holds some 50,000 clones, approximately 89% seen once. The source of this sequence is a female donor with multiple sclerosis, enrolled in a pregnancy study. The source material was CD8+ T cells from peripheral blood mononuclear cells, sampled in the second trimester of pregnancy. V gene TRBV10-2 combines with J gene TRBJ2-6; tentative D call: TRBD2 (5 bases). This CDR3 reads CASSGVRADPSGANVLTF. The CDR3 DNA is TGCGCCAGCAGTGGCGTGAGGGCCGACCCCTCTGGGGCCAACGTCCTGACTTTC.